The T cell receptor (beta chain) described here comes from a study of identifying expanded T cells in peripheral blood. Germline assignment: CDR1 LNHNV and CDR2 YYDKDF (reference sequence). The CDR3 has 13 residues. With 3 bases removed from V and 5 bases from J, the gap between germline ends came to 9 bases. Profiled with immunoSEQ multiplex PCR; TCRdb holds only in-frame clones, not every one. The sample lists 70,000 to 100,000 clones; about 86% were seen once. To note about this clone: Its antigen is currently unknown.

During the collection period, no donor immune events like infections were recorded. Study-level results: Clone count variance between roughly two-week samples rose with total template count.

The chain combines TRBV15 with TRBJ2-3; perhaps TRBD1 as D (5 bases). The sample was blood. The origin of this receptor is a person aged 18 to 75 in good health. CDR3 sequence reads: CATSRGQGDTQYF. CDR3 sequence (DNA): TGTGCCACCAGCAGGGGGCAGGGAGATACGCAGTATTTT. Full variable domain (rest looked up from reference TRBV15 and TRBJ2-3): DAMVIQNPRYQVTQFGKPVTLSCSQTLNHNVMYWYQQKSSQAPKLLFHYYDKDFNNEADTPDNFQSRRPNTSFCFLDIRSPGLGDTAMYLCATSRGQGDTQYFGPGTRLTVL.